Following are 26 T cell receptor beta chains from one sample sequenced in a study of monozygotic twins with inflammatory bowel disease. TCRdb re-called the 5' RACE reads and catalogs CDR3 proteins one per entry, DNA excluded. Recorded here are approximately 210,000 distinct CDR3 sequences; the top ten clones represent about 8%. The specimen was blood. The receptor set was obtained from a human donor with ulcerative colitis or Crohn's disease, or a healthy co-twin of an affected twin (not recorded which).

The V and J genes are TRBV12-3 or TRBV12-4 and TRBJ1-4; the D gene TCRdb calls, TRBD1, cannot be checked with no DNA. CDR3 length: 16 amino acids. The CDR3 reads CASSFSPGQSNEKLFF.

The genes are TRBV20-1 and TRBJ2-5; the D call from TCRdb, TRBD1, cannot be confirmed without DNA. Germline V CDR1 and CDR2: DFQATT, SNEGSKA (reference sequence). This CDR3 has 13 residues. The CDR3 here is CSASPGPQETQYF.

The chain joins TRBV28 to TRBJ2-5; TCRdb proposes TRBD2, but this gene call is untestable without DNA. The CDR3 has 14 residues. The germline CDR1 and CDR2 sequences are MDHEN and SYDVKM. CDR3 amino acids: CASRWGTSIETQYF.

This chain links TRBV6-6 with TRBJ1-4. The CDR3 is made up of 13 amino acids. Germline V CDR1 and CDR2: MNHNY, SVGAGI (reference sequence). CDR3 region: CASRRAENEKLFF.

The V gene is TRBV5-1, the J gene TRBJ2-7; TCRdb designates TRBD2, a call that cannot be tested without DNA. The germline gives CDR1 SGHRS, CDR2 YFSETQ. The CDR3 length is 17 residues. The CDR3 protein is CASSHGGLAGGGYEQYF.

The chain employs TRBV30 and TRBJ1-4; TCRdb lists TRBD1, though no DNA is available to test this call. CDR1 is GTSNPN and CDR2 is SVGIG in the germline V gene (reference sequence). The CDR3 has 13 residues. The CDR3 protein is CAWSPGGGEKLFF.

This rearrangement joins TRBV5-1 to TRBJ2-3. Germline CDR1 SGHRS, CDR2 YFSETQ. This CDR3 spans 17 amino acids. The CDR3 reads CASSLGGIAASTDTQYF.

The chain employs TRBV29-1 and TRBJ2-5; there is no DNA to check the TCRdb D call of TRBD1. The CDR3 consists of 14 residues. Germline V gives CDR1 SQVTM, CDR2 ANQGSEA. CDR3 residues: CSAKSGGSQETQYF.

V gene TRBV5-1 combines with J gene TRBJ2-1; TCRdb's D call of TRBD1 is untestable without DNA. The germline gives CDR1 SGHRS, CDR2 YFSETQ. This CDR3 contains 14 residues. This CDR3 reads CASSPGGINNEQFF.

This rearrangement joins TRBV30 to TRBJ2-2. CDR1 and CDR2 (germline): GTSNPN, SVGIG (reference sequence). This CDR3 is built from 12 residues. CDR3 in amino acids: CAWSVLSRELFF.

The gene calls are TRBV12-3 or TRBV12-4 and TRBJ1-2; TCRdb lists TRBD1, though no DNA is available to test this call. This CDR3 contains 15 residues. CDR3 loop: CASSPRGGSNYGYTF.

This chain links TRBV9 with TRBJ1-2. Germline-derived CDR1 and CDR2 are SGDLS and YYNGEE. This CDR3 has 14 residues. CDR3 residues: CASSLTVMDYGYTF.

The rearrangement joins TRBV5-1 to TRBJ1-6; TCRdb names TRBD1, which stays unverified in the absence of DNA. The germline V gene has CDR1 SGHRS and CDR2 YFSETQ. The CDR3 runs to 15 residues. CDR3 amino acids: CASSSLQGENSPLHF.

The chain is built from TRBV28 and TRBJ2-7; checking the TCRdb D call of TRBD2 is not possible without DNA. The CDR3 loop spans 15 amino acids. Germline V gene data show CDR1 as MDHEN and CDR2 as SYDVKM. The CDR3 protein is CASSSQSGIVYEQYF.

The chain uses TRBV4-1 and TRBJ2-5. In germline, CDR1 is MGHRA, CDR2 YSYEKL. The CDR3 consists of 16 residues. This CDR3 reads CASSQVPGCTGETQYF.

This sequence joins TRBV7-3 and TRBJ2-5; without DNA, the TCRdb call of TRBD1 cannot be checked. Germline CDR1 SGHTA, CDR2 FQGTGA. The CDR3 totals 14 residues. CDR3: CASSLGGSAETQYF.

The CDR3 sequence is CASSLGAGRQPQHF. This chain links TRBV7-2 with TRBJ1-5; TCRdb outputs TRBD1, but without DNA this stays unchecked. Germline V lookup: CDR1 SGHTA, CDR2 FQGNSA. The CDR3 has 14 residues.

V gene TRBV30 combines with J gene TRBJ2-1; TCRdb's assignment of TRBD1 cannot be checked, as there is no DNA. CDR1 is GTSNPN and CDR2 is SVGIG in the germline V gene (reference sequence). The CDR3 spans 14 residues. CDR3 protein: CAWSPGTGRNEQFF.

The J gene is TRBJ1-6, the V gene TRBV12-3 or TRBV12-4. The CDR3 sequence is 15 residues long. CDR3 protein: CASRTGLSHNSPLHF.

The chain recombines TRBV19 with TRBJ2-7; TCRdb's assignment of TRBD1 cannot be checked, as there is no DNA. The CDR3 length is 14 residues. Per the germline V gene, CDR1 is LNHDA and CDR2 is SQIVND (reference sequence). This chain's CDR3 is CASSPVGGQGRQYF.

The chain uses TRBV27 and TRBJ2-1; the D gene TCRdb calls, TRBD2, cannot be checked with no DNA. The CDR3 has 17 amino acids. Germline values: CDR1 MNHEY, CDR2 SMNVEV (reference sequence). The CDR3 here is CASSLAYRDYYYNEQFF.

CDR3 in amino acids: CASSLRAETQYF. This chain uses TRBV28 with TRBJ2-5; lacking DNA, the TRBD2 call made by TCRdb goes unchecked. Germline V gene data show CDR1 as MDHEN and CDR2 as SYDVKM. CDR3 size: 12 residues.

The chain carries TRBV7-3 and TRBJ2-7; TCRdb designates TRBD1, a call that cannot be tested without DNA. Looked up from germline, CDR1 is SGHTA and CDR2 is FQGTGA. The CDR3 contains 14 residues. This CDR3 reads CASSLGQWGDEQYF.

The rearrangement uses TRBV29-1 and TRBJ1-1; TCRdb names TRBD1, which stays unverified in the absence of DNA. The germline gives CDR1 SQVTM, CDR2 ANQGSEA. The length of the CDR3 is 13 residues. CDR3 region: CSVYDRSHTEAFF.

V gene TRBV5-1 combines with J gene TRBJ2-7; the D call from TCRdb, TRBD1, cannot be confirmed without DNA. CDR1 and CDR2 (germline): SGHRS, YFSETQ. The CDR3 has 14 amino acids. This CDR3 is CASSSRTGAYEQYF.

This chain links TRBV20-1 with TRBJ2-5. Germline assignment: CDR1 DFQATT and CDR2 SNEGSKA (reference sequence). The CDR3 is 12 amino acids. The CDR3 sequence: CSGTAETQTQYF.